The present T cell receptor (beta chain) was sequenced within a study of CD8+ T cells in alopecia areata. The sequencing template was cDNA reverse transcribed from extracted RNA. Clones were read by immunoSEQ multiplex PCR, and TCRdb kept only the in-frame ones, dropping some. The sample lists a few hundred thousand clones, roughly 50% occurring once. The CDR3 runs 13 residues. V was clipped by 4 bases and J by 2 bases; unmatched bases: 5. Germline V gene data show CDR1 as SQVTM and CDR2 as ANQGSEA. Sample: CD8+ T cells sorted from blood. This rearrangement joins TRBV29-1 to TRBJ2-7, with 7 bases matching TRBD1. The sequence derives from a human donor in good health. The DNA of the CDR3 is TGCAGCGTTGTTGACAGGGAGACCTACGAGCAGTACTTC. It is translated as CSVVDRETYEQYF.